Listed below are T cell receptor beta chains from one sample, sequenced in a study of OX40 agonist ivuxolimab in advanced cancers. The assay was immunoSEQ multiplex PCR, and TCRdb's table has in-frame clones only and misses some. The sample carries some 39,000 clones, about 87% recorded once. The source material was CD4+ or CD8+ T cells sorted from blood, sampled in a trial of the OX40 agonist ivuxolimab. The origin of the receptors is an adult with an advanced solid tumor such as melanoma, head and neck, liver or kidney cancer. The CDR3 runs from the conserved cysteine through the conserved F or W. A D gene is named only where the DNA matches it firmly. A row's size may be missing; if present it is once, few, many or a size class.

size: NA
D: NA
V: TRBV28
J: TRBJ2-1
length: 16
CDR3: CASSLPTGRGYNEQFF
DNA: TGTGCCAGCAGTTTACCTACAGGGCGGGGATACAATGAGCAGTTCTTC

size: NA
D: TRBD1
V: TRBV19
J: TRBJ2-6
length: 15
CDR3: CASRDRSSGANVLTF
DNA: TGTGCCAGCCGGGACAGGAGCTCTGGGGCCAACGTCCTGACTTTC

size: few
D: TRBD1
V: TRBV2
J: TRBJ1-2
length: 16
CDR3: CASSEGVGTGASGYTF
DNA: TGTGCCAGCAGTGAAGGGGTCGGGACAGGAGCGTCTGGCTACACCTTC

size: NA
D: NA
V: TRBV19
J: TRBJ1-5
length: 12
CDR3: CATRDSNQPQHF
DNA: TGTGCCACACGGGACAGCAATCAGCCCCAGCATTTT

size: NA
D: TRBD2
V: TRBV11-2
J: TRBJ2-3
length: 16
CDR3: CASRLPASGSTDTQYF
DNA: TGTGCCAGCAGACTCCCGGCTAGCGGGAGCACAGATACGCAGTATTTT

size: NA
D: TRBD1
V: TRBV5-1
J: TRBJ2-1
length: 17
CDR3: CASSAYSGTENYNEQFF
DNA: TGCGCCAGCAGCGCCTATTCAGGGACAGAGAACTACAATGAGCAGTTCTTC

size: few
D: NA
V: TRBV11-2
J: TRBJ1-3
length: 15
CDR3: CASSFLRDSGNTIYF
DNA: TGTGCCAGCAGCTTTTTACGGGACTCTGGAAACACCATATATTTT

size: NA
D: NA
V: TRBV7-7
J: TRBJ2-5
length: 14
CDR3: CASSSRPGEETQYF
DNA: TGTGCCAGCAGCTCTAGACCGGGAGAAGAGACCCAGTACTTC

size: NA
D: NA
V: TRBV28
J: TRBJ1-1
length: 15
CDR3: CASVSPATRVAEAFF
DNA: TGTGCCAGCGTTTCTCCGGCTACTAGGGTCGCTGAAGCTTTCTTT

size: few
D: TRBD1
V: TRBV30
J: TRBJ1-1
length: 16
CDR3: CAWSVQMGQMNTEAFF
DNA: TGTGCCTGGAGTGTACAAATGGGACAGATGAACACTGAAGCTTTCTTT

size: NA
D: NA
V: TRBV19
J: TRBJ1-2
length: 14
CDR3: CASNVAWTTRGYTF
DNA: TGTGCCAGTAACGTGGCCTGGACCACCCGTGGCTACACCTTC

size: NA
D: TRBD1
V: TRBV4-1
J: TRBJ1-4
length: 17
CDR3: CASSQERYGTDNEKLFF
DNA: TGCGCCAGCAGCCAAGAAAGGTACGGGACAGATAATGAAAAACTGTTTTTT

size: NA
D: TRBD1
V: TRBV18
J: TRBJ1-1
length: 15
CDR3: CASSPRGQSNTEAFF
DNA: TGTGCCAGCTCACCTCGGGGACAGTCGAACACTGAAGCTTTCTTT

size: NA
D: NA
V: TRBV7-2
J: TRBJ1-3
length: 15
CDR3: CASSSPSGAGNTIYF
DNA: TGTGCCAGCAGCTCACCATCGGGGGCTGGAAACACCATATATTTT

size: medium-sized
D: NA
V: TRBV5-4
J: TRBJ2-3
length: 12
CDR3: CASSLSADTQYF
DNA: TGTGCCAGCAGCTTGTCCGCAGATACGCAGTATTTT

size: NA
D: TRBD1
V: TRBV6-5
J: TRBJ1-2
length: 13
CDR3: CASSQGVFRDYTF
DNA: TGTGCCAGCAGCCAGGGGGTCTTTCGGGACTACACCTTC

size: NA
D: TRBD1
V: TRBV30
J: TRBJ2-5
length: 15
CDR3: CAWNPGDRDQETQYF
DNA: TGTGCCTGGAATCCCGGGGACAGGGACCAAGAGACCCAGTACTTC

size: NA
D: NA
V: TRBV28
J: TRBJ1-6
length: 11
CDR3: CASSGNSPLHF
DNA: TGTGCCAGCAGTGGCAATTCACCCCTCCACTTT

size: NA
D: NA
V: TRBV30
J: TRBJ1-1
length: 15
CDR3: CAWSERGPMNTEAFF
DNA: TGTGCCTGGAGTGAACGGGGGCCTATGAACACTGAAGCTTTCTTT

size: once
D: NA
V: TRBV2
J: TRBJ2-4
length: 15
CDR3: CASGNSALAKNIQYF
DNA: TGTGCCAGCGGGAACAGTGCCTTAGCCAAAAACATTCAGTACTTC

size: NA
D: TRBD1
V: TRBV29-1
J: TRBJ1-3
length: 13
CDR3: CSAAGTAGNTIYF
DNA: TGCAGCGCCGCCGGGACAGCTGGAAACACCATATATTTT